This paragraph covers one T cell receptor (beta chain) sequence. What it binds is unknown. This record belongs to a study of a mutant IDH1 vaccine in newly diagnosed glioma. Time point of the sample: week 5, during vaccination. A single vaccine dose contained 300 ug of mutant IDH1 20-mer peptide, and topical imiquimod was used with it. CDR1 GTSNPN and CDR2 SVGIG come from the germline V gene (reference sequence). The V segment lost 0 bases and the J segment 3 bases; nucleotides outside the gene matches: 4. The length of the CDR3 is 15 residues. Data came from immunoSEQ multiplex PCR; TCRdb stores just in-frame clones and leaves some out. Counted here are some 51,000 clones, roughly 78% occurring once; the ten biggest clones make up about 5.2%.

The source is a man between 50 and 59 years old with glioma. The source was PBMCs, collected from a glioma patient whose treatment included an IDH1 peptide vaccine. This chain uses TRBV30 with TRBJ1-1; 10 bases are shared with TRBD1. CDR3 nucleotides: TGTGCCTGGAGTGTACTGGGACAGGGGTACACTGAAGCTTTCTTT. It is translated as CAWSVLGQGYTEAFF.